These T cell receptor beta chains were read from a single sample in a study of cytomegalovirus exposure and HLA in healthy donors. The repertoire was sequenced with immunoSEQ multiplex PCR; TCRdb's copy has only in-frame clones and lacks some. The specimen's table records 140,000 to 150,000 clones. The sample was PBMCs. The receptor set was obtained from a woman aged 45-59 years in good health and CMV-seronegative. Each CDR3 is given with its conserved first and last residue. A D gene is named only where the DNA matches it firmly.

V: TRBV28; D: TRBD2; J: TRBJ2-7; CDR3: CASSLLLAGGPISYEQYF; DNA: TGTGCCAGCAGTTTATTACTAGCGGGAGGGCCGATCTCCTACGAGCAGTACTTC
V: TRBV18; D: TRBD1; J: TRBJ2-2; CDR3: CVSSPTGQGGTGELFF; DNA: TGTGTCAGCTCACCGACGGGACAGGGGGGCACCGGGGAGCTGTTTTTT
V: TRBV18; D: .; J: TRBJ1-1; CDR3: CASSPGGDTEAFF; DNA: TGTGCCAGCTCACCTGGGGGGGACACTGAAGCTTTCTTT
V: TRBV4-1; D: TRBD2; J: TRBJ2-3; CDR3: CASSQVGLASDTQYF; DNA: TGCGCCAGCAGCCAAGTAGGACTAGCGAGCGATACGCAGTATTTT
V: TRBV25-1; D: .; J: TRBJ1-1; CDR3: CASSGNWRAEAFF; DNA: TGTGCCAGCAGTGGGAATTGGCGGGCTGAAGCTTTCTTT
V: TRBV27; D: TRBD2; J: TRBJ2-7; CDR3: CASSSRLAGGYEQYF; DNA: TGTGCCAGCAGTTCCCGACTAGCGGGAGGGTACGAGCAGTACTTC
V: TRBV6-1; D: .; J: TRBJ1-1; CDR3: CASRLSGENTEAFF; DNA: TGTGCCAGCAGGCTATCGGGGGAGAACACTGAAGCTTTCTTT
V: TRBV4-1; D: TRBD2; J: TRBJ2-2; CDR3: CASSQGTSGGKGELFF; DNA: TGCGCCAGCAGCCAAGGGACTAGCGGGGGAAAAGGGGAGCTGTTTTTT
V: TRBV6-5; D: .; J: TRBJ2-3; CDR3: CASRDSSTDTQYF; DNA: TGTGCCAGCAGGGACAGCTCCACAGATACGCAGTATTTT
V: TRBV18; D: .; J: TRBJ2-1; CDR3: CASSPPVRNNEQFF; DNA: TGTGCCAGCTCACCACCGGTTAGAAACAATGAGCAGTTCTTC
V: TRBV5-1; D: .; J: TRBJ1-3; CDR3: CASSTGHTSGNTIYF; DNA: TGCGCCAGCAGCACGGGACACACCTCTGGAAACACCATATATTTT
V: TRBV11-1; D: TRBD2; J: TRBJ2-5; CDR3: CASSKTSGRGQETQYF; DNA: TGTGCCAGCAGCAAGACTAGCGGGAGAGGCCAAGAGACCCAGTACTTC
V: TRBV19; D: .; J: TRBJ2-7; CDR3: CASSAGISYEQYF; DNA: TGTGCCAGTAGTGCCGGGATCTCCTACGAGCAGTACTTC
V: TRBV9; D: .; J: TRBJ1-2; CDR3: CASSGPDRSPYGYTF; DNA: TGTGCCAGCAGCGGCCCAGACAGGTCCCCCTATGGCTACACCTTC
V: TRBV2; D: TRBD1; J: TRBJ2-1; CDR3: CASSANRGNEQFF; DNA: TGTGCCAGCAGTGCCAACAGGGGGAATGAGCAGTTCTTC
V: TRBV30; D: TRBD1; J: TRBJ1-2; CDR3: CAWARQGAFGYTF; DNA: TGTGCCTGGGCTCGGCAGGGGGCTTTTGGCTACACCTTC
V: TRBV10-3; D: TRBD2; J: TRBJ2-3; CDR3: CAISDPAGGQSFTDTQYF; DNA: TGTGCCATCAGTGATCCAGCGGGAGGGCAAAGCTTCACAGATACGCAGTATTTT
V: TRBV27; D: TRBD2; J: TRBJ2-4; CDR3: CASSLREWSLAKNIQYF; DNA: TGTGCCAGCAGTCTGCGGGAGTGGTCCCTAGCCAAAAACATTCAGTACTTC
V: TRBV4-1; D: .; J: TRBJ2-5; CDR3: CASSQGLETETQYF; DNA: TGCGCCAGCAGCCAAGGGTTGGAGACCGAGACCCAGTACTTC
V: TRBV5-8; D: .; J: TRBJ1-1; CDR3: CASSLAVGTEAFF; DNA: TGTGCCAGCAGCTTGGCGGTCGGCACTGAAGCTTTCTTT
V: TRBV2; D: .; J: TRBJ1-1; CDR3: CASSVGSSNTEAFF; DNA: TGTGCCAGCAGTGTGGGCAGCTCAAACACTGAAGCTTTCTTT
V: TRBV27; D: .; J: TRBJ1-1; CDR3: CASSFFPAGGGTEAFF; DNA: TGTGCCAGCAGTTTTTTCCCCGCGGGTGGAGGCACTGAAGCTTTCTTT
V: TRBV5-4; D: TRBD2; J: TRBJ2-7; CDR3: CASSLDFAGGSYEQYF; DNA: TGTGCCAGCAGCTTGGACTTCGCGGGGGGCTCCTACGAGCAGTACTTC
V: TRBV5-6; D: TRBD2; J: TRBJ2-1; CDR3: CASSLVGRLSGGAGEQFF; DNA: TGTGCCAGCAGCTTGGTGGGCCGCCTTAGCGGGGGGGCCGGTGAGCAGTTCTTC
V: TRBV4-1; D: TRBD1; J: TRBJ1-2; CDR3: CASSQRDSHYGYTF; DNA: TGCGCCAGCAGCCAGCGGGACAGTCACTATGGCTACACCTTC
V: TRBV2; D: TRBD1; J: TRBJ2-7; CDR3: CASSEDRGLHEQYF; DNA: TGTGCCAGCAGTGAGGACAGGGGGCTCCACGAGCAGTACTTC
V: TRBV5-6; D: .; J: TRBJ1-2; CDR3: CASSLGSLSGYTF; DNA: TGTGCCAGCAGCTTGGGCAGTCTCTCTGGCTACACCTTC
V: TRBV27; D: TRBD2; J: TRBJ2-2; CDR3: CASSSPRAGGLVGELFF; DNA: TGTGCCAGCAGTTCTCCCAGGGCGGGGGGCCTGGTCGGGGAGCTGTTTTTT
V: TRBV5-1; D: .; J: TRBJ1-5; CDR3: CASSTHYQLQHF; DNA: TGCGCCAGCAGCACCCACTATCAGCTCCAGCATTTT
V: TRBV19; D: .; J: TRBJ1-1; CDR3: CAFRIGGTEAFF; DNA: TGTGCCTTTAGAATCGGGGGGACTGAAGCTTTCTTT
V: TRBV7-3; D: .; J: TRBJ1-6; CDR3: CASSLNTGSPLHF; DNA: TGTGCCAGCAGCTTAAACACAGGTTCACCCCTCCACTTT
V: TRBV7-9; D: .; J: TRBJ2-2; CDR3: CASRGENTGELFF; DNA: TGTGCCAGCAGAGGAGAGAACACCGGGGAGCTGTTTTTT
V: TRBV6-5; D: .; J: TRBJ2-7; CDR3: CASDTSEQYF; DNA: TGTGCCAGCGATACTTCCGAGCAGTACTTC
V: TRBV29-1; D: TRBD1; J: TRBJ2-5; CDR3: CSVGTGEETQYF; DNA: TGCAGCGTGGGGACAGGGGAAGAGACCCAGTACTTC
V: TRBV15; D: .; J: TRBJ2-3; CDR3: CATSRDTGTQYF; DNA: TGTGCCACCAGCAGAGACACGGGTACGCAGTATTTT
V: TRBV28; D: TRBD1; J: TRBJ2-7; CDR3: CASRPGQKYEQYF; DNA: TGTGCCAGCAGACCGGGACAGAAGTACGAGCAGTACTTC
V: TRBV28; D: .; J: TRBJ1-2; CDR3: CASSLFLGAGGYTF; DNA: TGTGCCAGCAGTTTATTTCTGGGGGCGGGCGGCTACACCTTC
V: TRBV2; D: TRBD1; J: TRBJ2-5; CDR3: CASRPRQGQETQYF; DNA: TGTGCCAGCAGGCCACGACAGGGTCAAGAGACCCAGTACTTC
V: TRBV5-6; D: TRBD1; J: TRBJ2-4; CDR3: CASSLYFGTGERYF; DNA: TGTGCCAGCAGCCTATACTTTGGGACAGGGGAGCGGTACTTC
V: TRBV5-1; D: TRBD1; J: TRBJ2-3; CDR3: CASSLAPDRGTDTQYF; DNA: TGCGCCAGCAGCTTGGCGCCGGACAGGGGGACAGATACGCAGTATTTT
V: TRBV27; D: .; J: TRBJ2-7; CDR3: CASSWNRVYEQYF; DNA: TGTGCCAGCAGTTGGAACAGGGTCTACGAGCAGTACTTC
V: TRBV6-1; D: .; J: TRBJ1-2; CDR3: CASSEHSHLNYGYTF; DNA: TGTGCCAGCAGTGAACACTCCCACCTTAACTATGGCTACACCTTC
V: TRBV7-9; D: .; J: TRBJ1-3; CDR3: CASSLVSSFSFSGNTIYF; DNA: TGTGCCAGCAGCTTAGTCAGTTCTTTCTCATTCTCTGGAAACACCATATATTTT
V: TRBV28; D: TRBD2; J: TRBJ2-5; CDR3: CASSSGLQETQYF; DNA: TGTGCCAGCAGTTCGGGACTACAAGAGACCCAGTACTTC
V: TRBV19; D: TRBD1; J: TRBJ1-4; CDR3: CASSSRTGHINEKLFF; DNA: TGTGCCAGCTCGAGCCGGACAGGGCACATTAATGAAAAACTGTTTTTT
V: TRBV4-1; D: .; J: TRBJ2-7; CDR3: CASSQLNRVGEQYF; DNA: TGCGCCAGCAGCCAACTCAACAGGGTCGGCGAGCAGTACTTC